A single T cell receptor beta chain is shown here with its context. V was shortened by 4 bases and J by 1 base, with 11 bases between the two germline ends. Germline V lookup: CDR1 SGHVS, CDR2 FQNEAQ. The CDR3 has 14 amino acids. The data stem from a study of shared T cell receptors in the human thymus. The data were produced by immunoSEQ multiplex PCR, yet TCRdb's version contains in-frame clones alone and is incomplete. This table has about 730,000 clones, approximately 85% appearing once. The same sample was also studied in work on human thymus T cells. This second study says: Donors were healthy Finnish babies undergoing corrective operations for congenital heart defects. Resections removed during corrective heart surgery provided the thymus tissue used. Both thymic and peripheral blood repertoires showed apparently biased V and J usage. There were highly overlapping thymic repertoires among unrelated individuals, as related research reported.

The sequence came from a girl in the first two years of life with a congenital heart defect. The rearrangement joins TRBV7-8 to TRBJ2-7; a possible D gene is TRBD1 (6 bases). The specimen sequenced was thymocytes. The CDR3 sequence: CASSSQGHSYEQYF. CDR3 in DNA: TGTGCCAGCAGCTCTCAGGGACATTCCTACGAGCAGTACTTC.